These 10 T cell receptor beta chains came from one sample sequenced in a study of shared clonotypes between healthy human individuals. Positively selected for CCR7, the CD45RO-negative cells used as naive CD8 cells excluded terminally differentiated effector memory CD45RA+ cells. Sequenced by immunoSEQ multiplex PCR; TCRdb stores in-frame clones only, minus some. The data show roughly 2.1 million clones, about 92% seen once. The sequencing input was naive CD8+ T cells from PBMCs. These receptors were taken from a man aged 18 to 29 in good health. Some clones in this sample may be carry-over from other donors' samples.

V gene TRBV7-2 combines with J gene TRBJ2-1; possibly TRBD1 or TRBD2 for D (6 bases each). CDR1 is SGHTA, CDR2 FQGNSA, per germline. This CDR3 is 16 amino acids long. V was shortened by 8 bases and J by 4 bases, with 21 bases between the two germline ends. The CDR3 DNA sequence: TGTGCCAGCGGCCTGTCGGGGGCGGGCCTGTACAATGAGCAGTTCTTC. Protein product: CASGLSGAGLYNEQFF.

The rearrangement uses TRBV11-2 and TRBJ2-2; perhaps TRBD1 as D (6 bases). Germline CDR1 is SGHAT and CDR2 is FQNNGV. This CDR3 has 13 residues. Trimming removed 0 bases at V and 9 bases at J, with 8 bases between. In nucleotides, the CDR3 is TGTGCCAGCAGCTTAGAAAGGGACAGGGAGCTGTTTTTT. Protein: CASSLERDRELFF.

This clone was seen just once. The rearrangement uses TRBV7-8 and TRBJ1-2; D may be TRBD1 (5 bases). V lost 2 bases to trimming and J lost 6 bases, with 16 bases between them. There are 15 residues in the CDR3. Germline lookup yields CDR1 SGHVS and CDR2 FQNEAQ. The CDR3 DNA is TGTGCCAGCAGCTTATTAAATGTTCCCAGGGATGGCTACACCTTC. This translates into CASSLLNVPRDGYTF.

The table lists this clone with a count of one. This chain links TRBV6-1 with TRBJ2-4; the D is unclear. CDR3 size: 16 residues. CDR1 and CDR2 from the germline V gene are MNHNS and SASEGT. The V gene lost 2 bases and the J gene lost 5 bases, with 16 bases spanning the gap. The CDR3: CASSEFSVSLQNIQYF. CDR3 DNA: TGTGCCAGCAGTGAATTTTCCGTGTCTCTCCAAAACATTCAGTACTTC.

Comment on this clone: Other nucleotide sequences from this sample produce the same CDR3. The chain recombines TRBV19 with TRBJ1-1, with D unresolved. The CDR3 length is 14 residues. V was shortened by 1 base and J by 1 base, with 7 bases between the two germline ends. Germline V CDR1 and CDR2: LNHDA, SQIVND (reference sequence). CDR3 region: CASSIGQSNTEAFF. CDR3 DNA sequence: TGTGCCAGTAGTATAGGCCAATCGAACACTGAAGCTTTCTTT.

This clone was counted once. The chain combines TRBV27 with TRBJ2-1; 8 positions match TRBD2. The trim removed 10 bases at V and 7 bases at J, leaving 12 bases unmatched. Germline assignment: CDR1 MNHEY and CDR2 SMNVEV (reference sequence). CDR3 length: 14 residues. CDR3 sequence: CATRAGGLGNEQFF. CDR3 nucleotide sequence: TGTGCCACCAGGGCGGGGGGTCTGGGTAATGAGCAGTTCTTC.

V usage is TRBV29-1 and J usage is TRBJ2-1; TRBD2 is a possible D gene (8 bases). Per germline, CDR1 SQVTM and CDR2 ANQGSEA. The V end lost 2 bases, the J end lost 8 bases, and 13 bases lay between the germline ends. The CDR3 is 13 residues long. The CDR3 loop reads CSVETGGGDEQFF. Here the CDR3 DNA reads TGCAGCGTTGAAACGGGAGGGGGCGATGAGCAGTTCTTC.

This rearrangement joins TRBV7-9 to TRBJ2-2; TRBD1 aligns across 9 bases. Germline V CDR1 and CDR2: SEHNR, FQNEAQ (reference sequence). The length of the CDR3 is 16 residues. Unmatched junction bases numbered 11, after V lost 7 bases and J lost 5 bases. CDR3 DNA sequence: TGTGCCAGCACTACCCTGGGACAGGGAGTGACCGGGGAGCTGTTTTTT. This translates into CASTTLGQGVTGELFF.

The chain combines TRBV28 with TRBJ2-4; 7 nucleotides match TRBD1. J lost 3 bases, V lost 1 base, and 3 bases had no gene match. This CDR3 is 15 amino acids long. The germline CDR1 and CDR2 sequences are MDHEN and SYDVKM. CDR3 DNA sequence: TGTGCCAGCAGTTTATCCCGGACAGGCAAAAACATTCAGTACTTC. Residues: CASSLSRTGKNIQYF.

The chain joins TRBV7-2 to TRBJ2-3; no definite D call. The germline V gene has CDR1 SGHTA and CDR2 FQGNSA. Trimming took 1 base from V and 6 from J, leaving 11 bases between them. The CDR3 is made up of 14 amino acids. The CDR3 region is CASSLGATRDTQYF. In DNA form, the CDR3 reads TGTGCCAGCAGCTTAGGGGCTACCCGGGATACGCAGTATTTT. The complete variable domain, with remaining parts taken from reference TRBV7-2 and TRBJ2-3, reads GAGVSQSPSNKVTEKGKDVELRCDPISGHTALYWYRQSLGQGLEFLIYFQGNSAPDKSGLPSDRFSAERTGGSVSTLTIQRTQQEDSAVYLCASSLGATRDTQYFGPGTRLTVL.